The 6 T cell receptor beta chains below come from one sample, sequenced in a study of T cells after somatic rescue of genetic block. Assay: immunoSEQ multiplex PCR; the TCRdb copy retains only in-frame clones and omits some. The sample lists 100,000 to 120,000 clones; around nine tenths were seen once. Sample: peripheral blood mononuclear cells (PBMCs). These receptors were taken from a woman younger than 35.

The V call is TRBV6-1, the J call TRBJ2-7, with D possibly being TRBD1 or TRBD2 (5 bases each). Germline V CDR1 and CDR2: MNHNS, SASEGT. Trimming left V 7 bases short and J 2 bases short, with 15 bases between. There are 14 residues in the CDR3. CDR3 coding DNA: TGTGCCAGCAAGACATGGGGGACCACCTACGAGCAGTACTTC. Translated: CASKTWGTTYEQYF.

This clone was observed a single time. The chain recombines TRBV7-2 with TRBJ2-3; D is ambiguous. This CDR3 has 15 amino acids. Trimming left V 4 bases short and J 4 bases short, with 15 bases between. Germline V gives CDR1 SGHTA, CDR2 FQGNSA. The CDR3 spells CASSYRPATSDTQYF. The CDR3 DNA sequence: TGTGCCAGCAGCTACCGACCAGCTACCTCAGATACGCAGTATTTT.

This clone turned up a few times. The chain employs TRBV7-2 and TRBJ2-2; perhaps TRBD2 as D (6 bases). The CDR3 runs 16 residues. With 4 bases removed from V and 0 bases from J, the gap between germline ends came to 12 bases. Germline assignment: CDR1 SGHTA and CDR2 FQGNSA. The CDR3 DNA sequence: TGTGCCAGCAGCTCGGGACTTCCATCGAACACCGGGGAGCTGTTTTTT. It is translated as CASSSGLPSNTGELFF.

The chain couples TRBV7-8 to TRBJ1-3, with D tentatively TRBD1 (6 bases). V was trimmed by 5 bases and J by 3 bases, leaving 14 bases between them. Per the germline V gene, CDR1 is SGHVS and CDR2 is FQNEAQ. The CDR3 sequence is 15 residues long. As DNA, the CDR3 is TGTGCCAGCAGCCTAGAACAGGGAAGTGGAAACACCATATATTTT. Amino acids: CASSLEQGSGNTIYF.

This chain connects TRBV15 to TRBJ2-7; D remains unclear. This CDR3 comprises 13 residues. Germline values: CDR1 LNHNV, CDR2 YYDKDF (reference sequence). Trimming stripped 4 bases from V and 0 bases from J, with 7 bases between. The CDR3: CATSKDSSYEQYF. As DNA, the CDR3 is TGTGCCACCAGCAAAGATAGCTCCTACGAGCAGTACTTC.

This chain uses TRBV14 with TRBJ2-1; 11 bases map to TRBD2. CDR1 SGHDN and CDR2 FVKESK come from the germline V gene. Trimming removed 0 bases from V and 6 bases from J; junction bases left unmatched: 4. CDR3 length: 16 residues. This chain's CDR3 is CASSQDSGGAVNEQFF. CDR3 coding DNA: TGTGCCAGCAGCCAAGATAGCGGGGGGGCCGTCAATGAGCAGTTCTTC.